A single sample is the source of the 12 T cell receptor beta chains below, sequenced in a study of shared clonotypes between healthy human individuals (dated by TCRdb to about 2020). The library was made by the immunoSEQ multiplex PCR assay. In TCRdb, the immuneACCESS table is reduced to in-frame sequences with V and J assigned. These tables do not hold every clone; where another copy was compared, an unresolved V gene accounts for under half, and the others remain unexplained. In this sample the table shows roughly 500,000 clones, around 79% of which occur a single time. The top ten clones comprise about 13% of the sample. The sequenced sample was PBMCs. The receptors come from a woman aged 40 to 50 in good health. Some clones in this sample may be carry-over from other donors' samples.

The chain employs TRBV4-2 and TRBJ1-4; no firm D call. The CDR3 runs to 13 residues. Germline loops: CDR1 LGHNA, CDR2 YNFKEQ. Deletions cut 0 bases from V and 8 bases from J, with 7 bases between. CDR3 sequence (DNA): TGTGCCAGCAGCCAAGAGCAACGGGAAAAACTGTTTTTT. Protein sequence: CASSQEQREKLFF.

The V and J genes are TRBV7-2 and TRBJ2-5; TRBD2 agrees at 13 bases. V gave up 5 bases and J gave up 4 bases; unmatched junction bases: 4. CDR3 length: 15 amino acids. Looked up from germline, CDR1 is SGHTA and CDR2 is FQGNSA. Here the CDR3 reads CASSRTSGRPETQYF. The CDR3 DNA reads as TGTGCCAGCAGCCGGACTAGCGGGAGACCAGAGACCCAGTACTTC.

The rearrangement links TRBV19 to TRBJ2-7; tentative D call: TRBD2 (6 bases). CDR3 size: 16 residues. The germline V gene encodes CDR1 LNHDA and CDR2 SQIVND (reference sequence). With 5 bases removed from V and 1 base from J, the gap between germline ends came to 18 bases. CDR3 DNA: TGTGCCAGTAGTCACCCGGCGGGGACCGCATCCTACGAGCAGTACTTC. Translation: CASSHPAGTASYEQYF.

The CDR3 DNA reads as TGTGCCAGCAGCTTAGATGACATCCCCGGGGAGCAGTACTTC. It encodes CASSLDDIPGEQYF. The chain uses TRBV7-6 and TRBJ2-7; D gene uncertain. Looked up from germline, CDR1 is SGHVS and CDR2 is FNYEAQ. The CDR3 contains 14 residues. The V gene lost 1 base and the J gene lost 7 bases, with 14 bases spanning the gap.

The gene calls are TRBV10-2 and TRBJ1-1; unclear D gene. The CDR3 extends over 14 amino acids. V was shortened by 3 bases and J by 5 bases, with 13 bases between the two germline ends. The germline gives CDR1 WSHSY, CDR2 SAAADI. CDR3 nucleotide sequence: TGCGCCAGCAGTGAACATGGGTCTGATACTGAAGCTTTCTTT. Amino acid sequence: CASSEHGSDTEAFF.

With respect to this clone: In the same sample, other DNA sequences code for this CDR3. The chain joins TRBV20-1 to TRBJ2-1; the D is unclear. This CDR3 region has 11 residues. Germline CDR1 and CDR2: DFQATT and SNEGSKA (reference sequence). The germline V and J ends were trimmed by 3 bases and 3 bases, with 3 bases remaining between them. CDR3 sequence (DNA): TGCAGTGCTAGCGACTACAATGAGCAGTTCTTC. Its translation: CSASDYNEQFF.

The J gene is TRBJ1-1, the V gene TRBV14, with D possibly matching TRBD1 (6 bases). The ends were cut back, 1 base at V and 0 bases at J, with 6 bases in the middle. Germline-derived CDR1 and CDR2 are SGHDN and FVKESK. The CDR3 contains 14 residues. CDR3 region: CASSQGTVNTEAFF. In DNA form, the CDR3 reads TGTGCCAGCAGCCAAGGGACAGTGAACACTGAAGCTTTCTTT.

The chain links TRBV6-4 to TRBJ2-2; D call uncertain. CDR3 length: 13 residues. Germline V gene data show CDR1 as MRHNA and CDR2 as SNTAGT. Trimming cost V 4 bases and J 5 bases, with 8 bases left between them. CDR3 loop: CASSVSPTGELFF. CDR3 sequence (DNA): TGTGCCAGCAGTGTAAGCCCGACCGGGGAGCTGTTTTTT.

V gene TRBV2 combines with J gene TRBJ2-1; 10 bases map to TRBD2. This CDR3 region has 17 residues. Trimming took 2 bases from V and 8 from J; bases not matched to a gene: 12. Per the germline V gene, CDR1 is SNHLY and CDR2 is FYNNEI. CDR3 sequence reads: CASSEPTLAGVDDEQFF. CDR3 DNA sequence: TGTGCCAGCAGTGAACCAACTCTAGCGGGAGTCGATGATGAGCAGTTCTTC. Full variable domain (rest looked up from reference TRBV2 and TRBJ2-1): EPEVTQTPSHQVTQMGQEVILRCVPISNHLYFYWYRQILGQKVEFLVSFYNNEISEKSEIFDDQFSVERPDGSNFTLKIRSTKLEDSAMYFCASSEPTLAGVDDEQFFGPGTRLTVL.

The rearrangement links TRBV28 to TRBJ2-7; 8 bases align to TRBD1. Germline CDR1 is MDHEN and CDR2 is SYDVKM. The V gene end was trimmed by 6 bases and the J gene end by 2 bases; junction bases not matched to a gene: 3. This CDR3 region has 13 residues. The CDR3, as DNA: TGTGCCAGCAGAGCCAGGGGGCCCTACGAGCAGTACTTC. Protein product: CASRARGPYEQYF.

This chain uses TRBV2 with TRBJ2-5; D not certain. Trimming cost V 6 bases and J 2 bases, with 16 bases left between them. Germline V gene lookup returns CDR1 SNHLY and CDR2 FYNNEI. The CDR3 runs to 15 residues. The CDR3 DNA reads as TGTGCCAGCAGAACTCGGGCGGCTCCGCAAGAGACCCAGTACTTC. Amino acid sequence: CASRTRAAPQETQYF.

This clone was counted at least ten times. The chain joins TRBV28 to TRBJ2-7; D may correspond to TRBD1 or TRBD2 (6 bases each). CDR1 is MDHEN, CDR2 SYDVKM, per germline. This CDR3 is built from 15 residues. The germline V and J ends were trimmed by 7 bases and 4 bases, with 20 bases remaining between them. CDR3 in DNA: TGTGCCAGCAAATTCTCGGTGGGGGGCTCTTACGAGCAGTACTTC. It translates to CASKFSVGGSYEQYF.